Given below is one T cell receptor beta chain in context. No antigen is known for it. The data were taken from a study of beta chain features in type 1 diabetes. Broader study findings: Insertion counts at VDJ junctions were lower in type 1 diabetes patients, who also showed more deletions there. Here, the possible influence of HLA type (on TCRB rearrangement) remained unresolved. The study found moderately but significantly shorter TCRB CDR3s in all four CD4+ subsets of Type 1 diabetes patients.

Expressed TCRB transcripts were sequenced because the isolated RNA had all been reverse transcribed beforehand. Repertoires were generated with immunoSEQ multiplex PCR, while TCRdb's copy carries only in-frame clones and drops some. The sample contains about 70,000 clones, 45% to 50% of which appear only once. The purity of all sorted populations exceeded 95%. This TCR came from a young man with type 1 diabetes. The sequenced sample was central memory CD4+ T cells from blood.

The CDR3 loop is CASSTSYGYTF. In DNA form, the CDR3 reads TGTGCCAGCTCAACCAGCTATGGCTACACCTTC. This chain links TRBV18 with TRBJ1-2, with no clear D. Germline lookup yields CDR1 KGHSH and CDR2 LQKENI. Deletions cut 5 bases from V and 4 bases from J, with 5 bases between. The CDR3 sequence is 11 residues long.